Below are 17 T cell receptor beta chains sequenced from a single sample in a study of breast tumors, draining lymph nodes, adjacent tissues. TCRdb ran MiXCR on the multiplex PCR reads and lists one entry per CDR3 protein. Of over 10,000 distinct CDR3 sequences listed, about 62% were seen once; the top ten hold under 55%. The specimen sequenced was tumor-adjacent breast tissue. These receptors all stem from a female donor with breast cancer. Some clones in this sample may be carry-over from other donors' samples.

CDR3: CASSPQGAGTGTPGSEQYF. CDR3 nucleotide sequence: TGTGCCAGCAGCCCACAGGGGGCAGGTACCGGGACACCGGGTAGCGAGCAGTACTTC. V usage is TRBV9 and J usage is TRBJ2-7; the match to TRBD1 covers 9 bases. The V gene end was trimmed by 4 bases and the J gene end by 6 bases; junction bases not matched to a gene: 23. CDR3 length: 19 amino acids. Looked up from germline, CDR1 is SGDLS and CDR2 is YYNGEE.

V is TRBV24-1 and J is TRBJ2-3, with D perhaps TRBD2 (6 bases). Germline V gene sequence: CDR1 KGHDR, CDR2 SFDVKD. V lost 2 bases to trimming and J lost 2 bases, with 10 bases between them. The CDR3 is 15 residues long. The CDR3 sequence is CATSDSTGLTDTQYF. The CDR3 DNA reads TGTGCCACCAGTGATTCGACGGGACTCACAGATACGCAGTATTTT.

This clonotype ranks as medium-sized. V usage is TRBV11-2 and J usage is TRBJ1-2, with D hard to call. The germline V and J ends were trimmed by 1 base and 8 bases, with 14 bases remaining between them. This CDR3 has 14 residues. Looked up from germline, CDR1 is SGHAT and CDR2 is FQNNGV. Written as DNA, the CDR3 is TGTGCCAGCAGCTTAGGAGTCGGAGATAGGGGCTACACCTTC. Translating it yields CASSLGVGDRGYTF. Full variable domain (outside the CDR3, taken from reference TRBV11-2 and TRBJ1-2): EAGVAQSPRYKIIEKRQSVAFWCNPISGHATLYWYQQILGQGPKLLIQFQNNGVVDDSQLPKDRFSAERLKGVDSTLKIQPAKLEDSAVYLCASSLGVGDRGYTFGSGTRLTVV.

The chain combines TRBV15 with TRBJ1-2; 8 nucleotides align to TRBD1. The germline V gene has CDR1 LNHNV and CDR2 YYDKDF (reference sequence). The CDR3 length is 13 residues. Unmatched junction bases numbered 2, after V lost 2 bases and J lost 6 bases. CDR3 DNA sequence: TGTGCCACCAGCAGAAGACAGGGGAATGGCTACACCTTC. It yields the protein CATSRRQGNGYTF. The whole variable domain, remainder taken from reference TRBV15 and TRBJ1-2, is DAMVIQNPRYQVTQFGKPVTLSCSQTLNHNVMYWYQQKSSQAPKLLFHYYDKDFNNEADTPDNFQSRRPNTSFCFLDIRSPGLGDTAMYLCATSRRQGNGYTFGSGTRLTVV.

The chain uses TRBV6-5 and TRBJ2-5; no definite D call. This CDR3 spans 13 amino acids. V lost 5 bases and J 5 bases, leaving 12 bases between the germline ends. Germline V lookup: CDR1 MNHEY, CDR2 SVGAGI. The CDR3 loop is CASSRTVGETQYF. The CDR3 bases are TGTGCCAGCAGTCGGACGGTGGGCGAGACCCAGTACTTC.

As regards this clonotype: Since a much larger clone is just one base distant, this may be a read error. The gene calls are TRBV6-2 or TRBV6-3 and TRBJ2-1; 12 bases agree with TRBD1. Germline CDR1 and CDR2: MNHEY and SVGEGT. Trimming at V came to 7 bases and at J to 5 bases, leaving 18 bases not matched to a gene. The CDR3 spans 19 residues. The CDR3 DNA sequence: TGTGCCAGCAATCTAAGGGCCGGGACAGGGGGCCGAAGACACAATGAGCAGTTCTTC. This codes for CASNLRAGTGGRRHNEQFF.

Comments on this clonotype: A much bigger clone sits one base away, suggesting this may be a read error. V and J are TRBV3-1 and TRBJ2-1, with 8 bases that match TRBD2. Germline loops: CDR1 LGHDT, CDR2 YNNKEL (reference sequence). The CDR3 spans 15 residues. In DNA form, the CDR3 reads TGTGCCAGCAGCTTTAGCGGGGAACTCTACAGTGAGCAGTTCTTC. This sequence encodes CASSFSGELYSEQFF.

The chain combines TRBV5-1 with TRBJ2-6; D may be TRBD1 (6 bases). This CDR3 contains 15 residues. CDR1 is SGHRS and CDR2 is YFSETQ in the germline V gene. With 1 base removed from V and 4 bases from J, the gap between germline ends came to 9 bases. The CDR3: CASSLTGPGANVLTF. The CDR3 DNA follows: TGCGCCAGCAGCTTGACAGGGCCGGGGGCCAACGTCCTGACTTTC.

V and J are TRBV25-1 and TRBJ2-3; 11 bases map to TRBD1. In germline, CDR1 is MGHDK, CDR2 SYGVNS. J gave up 1 base and V 4 bases, and 4 bases lay outside the gene matches. The CDR3 sequence is 16 residues long. CDR3 sequence reads: CASSGGTGGGTDTQYF. In DNA, the CDR3 is TGTGCCAGCAGTGGCGGGACAGGGGGGGGCACAGATACGCAGTATTTT.

This clonotype was observed at least ten times. The chain recombines TRBV7-3 with TRBJ2-3; 9 bases are a match to TRBD2. The CDR3 runs to 15 residues. J gave up 3 bases and V 1 base, and 2 bases lay outside the gene matches. Germline V lookup: CDR1 SGHTA, CDR2 FQGTGA. The CDR3 DNA reads TGTGCCAGCAGCTTAATAGCGGGAGCAACAGATACGCAGTATTTT. Its protein product is CASSLIAGATDTQYF.

The chain is built from TRBV13 and TRBJ2-2, with D perhaps being TRBD1 or TRBD2 (7 bases each). The CDR3 totals 19 residues. Per the germline V gene, CDR1 is PRHDT and CDR2 is FYEKMQ (reference sequence). V was cut by 2 bases and J by 3 bases, with 22 bases left in between. CDR3 sequence reads: CASSLSWGDRDYDTGELFF. CDR3 bases: TGTGCCAGCAGCTTAAGCTGGGGCGACAGGGACTACGACACCGGGGAGCTGTTTTTT.

The V gene is TRBV11-1, the J gene TRBJ1-6; D may be TRBD1 (5 bases). The CDR3 totals 14 residues. Germline V CDR1 and CDR2: SGHAT, FQDESV (reference sequence). The V gene lost 5 bases and the J gene lost 5 bases, with 10 bases spanning the gap. The chain's CDR3 is CASSLTGNNSPLHF. As DNA, the CDR3 is TGTGCCAGCAGCCTAACAGGAAATAATTCACCCCTCCACTTT.

Remarks on this clonotype: A much larger clone differs from this one at a single base, so this may be a read error. The CDR3 carries no conserved terminal phenylalanine or tryptophan, so it likely arises from a read error. The chain employs TRBV6-1 and TRBJ1-5; D is unclear. The germline CDR1 and CDR2 sequences are MNHNS and SASEGT. Trimming removed 6 bases at V and 3 bases at J, with 12 bases between. The CDR3 consists of 14 residues. The CDR3 is CASRRLNLNQPQHS. The CDR3 nucleotides are TGTGCCAGCAGGCGACTAAATCTCAATCAGCCCCAGCATTCT.

This clonotype was seen repeatedly, ten times or more. Possible read error: a much larger clone is one base away. Here the CDR3 omits its conserved ending phenylalanine or tryptophan, so a read error is the likely source. J is TRBJ2-5 and V is TRBV9; D gene ambiguous. CDR3 length: 13 residues. CDR1 SGDLS and CDR2 YYNGEE come from the germline V gene. Trimming shortened V by 3 bases and J by 6 bases, and 12 bases separated the two germline ends. The CDR3 is CASSDSLRQTQYS. In DNA form, the CDR3 reads TGTGCCAGCAGCGACAGTTTGCGACAGACCCAGTACTCC.

The chain combines TRBV5-1 with TRBJ2-7; no firm D call. The CDR3 loop spans 14 amino acids. The V and J ends lost 0 bases and 4 bases respectively, with 11 bases between them. From germline, CDR1 is SGHRS and CDR2 YFSETQ. In DNA, the CDR3 is TGCGCCAGCAGCTTGGTTTACGGAGAATACGAGCAGTACTTC. Protein product: CASSLVYGEYEQYF.

This clonotype was seen more than once but under ten times. V gene TRBV24-1 combines with J gene TRBJ1-5; D not certain. CDR3 length: 14 amino acids. Germline assignment: CDR1 KGHDR and CDR2 SFDVKD. V shed 5 bases and J shed 2 bases, with 9 bases lying between them. CDR3: CATSGEGGNQPQHF. CDR3 coding DNA: TGTGCCACCAGTGGGGAGGGAGGCAATCAGCCCCAGCATTTT.

J is TRBJ1-2 and V is TRBV12-3 or TRBV12-4, with D possibly being TRBD1 (6 bases). This CDR3 spans 14 amino acids. Trimming removed 5 bases at V and 8 bases at J, with 18 bases between. In DNA form, the CDR3 reads TGTGCCAGCAGTGGCACAGGGCTACCGTGGGGCTACACCTTC. It codes for CASSGTGLPWGYTF.